The TCR beta chain described here comes from a study of CD8 T cells in ankylosing spondylitis. Quantitative 5'-RACE with molecular barcodes produced the TCR beta libraries. One entry per CDR3 protein results from TCRdb running MiXCR on the 5' RACE reads. The table lists under 150,000 distinct CDR3 sequences, 9.3% of them singletons. Points from the study as a whole: A subset of motif variants has previously been described in the synovial fluid and blood of reactive arthritis.

The germline gives CDR1 SGHRS, CDR2 YFSETQ. V dropped 3 bases and J dropped 5 bases, with 21 bases sitting between them. The CDR3 has 16 residues. Notes on this clonotype: Antigen unknown.

The sample taken for sequencing was blood, either unsorted or a sorted T cell fraction (not recorded which). The chain has TRBV5-1 and TRBJ2-7, with D uncertain. This TCR derives from a male donor with ankylosing spondylitis or in good health (not recorded which). The chain's CDR3 is CASSYSRTGPGHEQYF. CDR3 nucleotide sequence: TGCGCCAGCAGCTACTCTCGAACGGGTCCCGGGCACGAGCAGTACTTC. Complete variable domain (other parts from reference TRBV5-1 and TRBJ2-7): KAGVTQTPRYLIKTRGQQVTLSCSPISGHRSVSWYQQTPGQGLQFLFEYFSETQRNKGNFPGRFSGRQFSNSRSEMNVSTLELGDSALYLCASSYSRTGPGHEQYFGPGTRLTVT.